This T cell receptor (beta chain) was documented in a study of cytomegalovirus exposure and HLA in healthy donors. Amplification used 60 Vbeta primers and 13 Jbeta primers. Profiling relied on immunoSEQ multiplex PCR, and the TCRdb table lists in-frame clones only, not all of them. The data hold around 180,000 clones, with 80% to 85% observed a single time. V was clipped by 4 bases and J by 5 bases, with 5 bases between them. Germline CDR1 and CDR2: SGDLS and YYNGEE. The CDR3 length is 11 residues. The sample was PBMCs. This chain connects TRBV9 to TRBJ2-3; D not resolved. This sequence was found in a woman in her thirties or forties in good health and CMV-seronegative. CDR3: CASSPGDTQYF. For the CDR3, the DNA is TGTGCCAGCAGCCCCGGAGATACGCAGTATTTT.